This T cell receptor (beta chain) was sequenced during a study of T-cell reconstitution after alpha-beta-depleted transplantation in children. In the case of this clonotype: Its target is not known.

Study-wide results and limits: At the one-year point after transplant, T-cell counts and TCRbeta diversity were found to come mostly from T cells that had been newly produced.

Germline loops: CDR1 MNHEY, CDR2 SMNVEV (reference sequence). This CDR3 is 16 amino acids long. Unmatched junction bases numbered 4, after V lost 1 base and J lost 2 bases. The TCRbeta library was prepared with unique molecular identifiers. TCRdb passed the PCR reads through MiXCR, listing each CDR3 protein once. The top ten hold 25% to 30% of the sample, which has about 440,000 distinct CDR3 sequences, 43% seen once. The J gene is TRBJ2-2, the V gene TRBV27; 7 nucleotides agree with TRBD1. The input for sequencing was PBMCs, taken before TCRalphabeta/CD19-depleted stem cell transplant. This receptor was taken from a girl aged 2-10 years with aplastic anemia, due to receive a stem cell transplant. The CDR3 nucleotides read TGTGCCAGCAGTTTATGGTCAGGGGGTAACACCGGGGAGCTGTTTTTT. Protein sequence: CASSLWSGGNTGELFF.